This T cell receptor beta chain comes out of a study of blood T cells in healthy people across ages. This clonotype was counted only a few times. The junction and the germline gene differ at one end; a read error may be behind it. Primers used in a second PCR of roughly 7 to 12 cycles were a sample-barcoded 5' primer and a J-beta primer mix. TCRdb ran MiXCR on the 5' RACE reads and lists one entry per CDR3 protein. The data show roughly 680,000 distinct CDR3 sequences, 52% seen once. This CDR3 comprises 15 residues. CDR1 DFQATT and CDR2 SNEGSKA come from the germline V gene (reference sequence). The origin of this receptor is a woman at least 80 years old in good health. The specimen sequenced was blood. The chain links TRBV20-1 to TRBJ2-3; a possible D gene is TRBD2 (5 bases). As DNA, the CDR3 is TGCAATGCTGGATCGACGGGAATCGGCACAGATACGCAGTATTTT. Translated: CNAGSTGIGTDTQYF.